The TCR beta chain described here comes from a study of blood T cell repertoires in COVID-19. Study as a whole: From T cells, B-cell-depleted T cells, or PBMCs came the material, which was cDNA or gDNA.

All enrollees were about 18 to 89 years old and from approximately 24 US areas. The study assigned cohorts using participant-reported clinical history. Per the germline V gene, CDR1 is LGHNA and CDR2 is YSLEER. The CDR3 is 15 residues long. Trimming took off 1 base at V and 7 bases at J, with 16 bases between the two ends. Data came from immunoSEQ multiplex PCR; TCRdb stores just in-frame clones and leaves some out. The data contain some 240,000 clones, 70% to 90% of them singletons. This chain links TRBV4-3 with TRBJ1-1; D remains ambiguous. The sample consisted of PBMCs or T cells enriched from blood (not recorded which). This sequence was found in a woman between 50 and 59 years old who had been exposed to COVID-19. CDR3 nucleotide sequence: TGCGCCAGCAGCCAAGTAACGGCGGAGGGTAGTGAAGCTTTCTTT. Amino acids: CASSQVTAEGSEAFF.